This T cell receptor beta chain was documented in a study of T cell responses to AZD1222 COVID-19 vaccine. CDR1 SQVTM and CDR2 ANQGSEA come from the germline V gene. V trimming: 4 bases; J trimming: 2 bases; junction bases outside the gene matches: 11. This CDR3 is built from 15 residues. The repertoire was sequenced with immunoSEQ multiplex PCR; TCRdb's copy has only in-frame clones and lacks some. The sample records tens of thousands of clones, 85% being singletons. Comment on this clone: Its antigen is as yet unknown.

General study results and limits: None of the repertoires were sampled until the peak T cell response had passed. Baseline seropositives among AZD1222 recipients totaled only five to seven.

The sequencing used peripheral blood, collected on day 0 of AZD1222 vaccination. This TCR was sampled from an adult in good health. The chain is built from TRBV29-1 and TRBJ2-7; 7 positions match TRBD1. The CDR3 is CSVALFSTGTYEQYF. CDR3 in DNA: TGCAGCGTTGCCCTTTTCTCGACAGGGACCTACGAGCAGTACTTC.